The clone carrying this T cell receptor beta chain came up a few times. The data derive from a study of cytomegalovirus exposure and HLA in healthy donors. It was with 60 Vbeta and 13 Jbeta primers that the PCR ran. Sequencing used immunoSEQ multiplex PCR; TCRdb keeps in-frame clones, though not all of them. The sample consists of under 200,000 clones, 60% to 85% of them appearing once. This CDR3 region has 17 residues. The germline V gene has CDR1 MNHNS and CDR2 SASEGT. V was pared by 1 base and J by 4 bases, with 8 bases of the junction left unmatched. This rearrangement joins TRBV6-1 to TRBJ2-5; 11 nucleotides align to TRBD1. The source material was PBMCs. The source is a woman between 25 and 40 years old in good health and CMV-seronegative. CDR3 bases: TGTGCCAGCAGTGAAGTGTTTGAGGGGACAGGGGGAGAGACCCAGTACTTC. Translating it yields CASSEVFEGTGGETQYF.